Listed below are T cell receptor beta chains from one sample, sequenced in a study of cytomegalovirus exposure and HLA in healthy donors. Sequencing used immunoSEQ multiplex PCR; TCRdb keeps in-frame clones, though not all of them. The table records 100,000 to 150,000 clones, 65% to 75% of them present only once. Sequenced material: PBMCs. The receptors were sampled from a man in his forties in good health and CMV-seropositive. CDR3s include the opening cysteine and the closing phenylalanine or tryptophan. A D gene is named only where the DNA matches it firmly. The listing skips clone size in some rows; elsewhere it reads once, few, many or a size class.

size,J,D,V,DNA,CDR3
-,TRBJ1-2,TRBD1,TRBV19,TGTGCCAGTAGTATAGTCCGAGACAGGGGCCTTGGCTACACCTTC,CASSIVRDRGLGYTF
-,TRBJ2-7,TRBD2,TRBV2,TGTGCCAGCAGCGCAGGGACTAGCGGGAGCTACGAGCAGTACTTC,CASSAGTSGSYEQYF
-,TRBJ2-1,TRBD2,TRBV7-2,TGTGCCAGCAGCTCCCCGGGGGGGGCGCGGCCCCAATTCTTC,CASSSPGGARPQFF
-,TRBJ2-5,-,TRBV9,TGTGCCAGCAGCTATCTCCCGGAGGAGACCCAGTACTTC,CASSYLPEETQYF
-,TRBJ2-2,-,TRBV14,TGTGCCAGCAGCTCCCAGGGCGGAACCGGGGAGCTGTTTTTT,CASSSQGGTGELFF
-,TRBJ1-1,-,TRBV6-1,TGTGCCAGCACAGGGAGGCAGGGCATGAACACTGAAGCTTTCTTT,CASTGRQGMNTEAFF
-,TRBJ2-7,TRBD2,TRBV11-2,TGTGCCAGCAGCGCCGGACTAGCGGGACGACGTGGATACGAGCAGTACTTC,CASSAGLAGRRGYEQYF
-,TRBJ2-5,-,TRBV10-3,TGTGCCATCGGGGGGGCGGATCAAGAGACCCAGTACTTC,CAIGGADQETQYF
-,TRBJ2-3,-,TRBV5-4,TGTGCCAGCAGCTTGGGGACTAACCCCACGGATACGCAGTATTTT,CASSLGTNPTDTQYF
-,TRBJ2-7,-,TRBV27,TGTGCCAGCAGTTTACACCTAAACGAGCAGTACTTC,CASSLHLNEQYF
-,TRBJ2-4,-,TRBV6-1,TGTGCCAGCAGTGAAGTGGGGCGGGACAGTAACAAAAACATTCAGTACTTC,CASSEVGRDSNKNIQYF
once,TRBJ2-3,-,TRBV7-8,TGTGCCAGCAGCTATGGGGGGTGGGCAGATACGCAGTATTTT,CASSYGGWADTQYF
-,TRBJ1-4,TRBD1,TRBV5-1,TGCGCCAGCAGCCCTTCGGGACAGACGGAAAAACTGTTTTTT,CASSPSGQTEKLFF